One sample yielded the 31 T cell receptor beta chains listed below, sequenced in a study of blood T cell repertoires in COVID-19. Profiling relied on immunoSEQ multiplex PCR, and the TCRdb table lists in-frame clones only, not all of them. The repertoire holds hundreds of thousands of clones, with approximately 78% as singletons. The sample consisted of peripheral blood. The receptors stem from a woman aged 55-69 years with active or convalescent COVID-19.

The rearrangement links TRBV2 to TRBJ1-1; 10 bases align to TRBD1. Germline V gene data show CDR1 as SNHLY and CDR2 as FYNNEI. The CDR3 consists of 16 residues. V lost 1 base to trimming and J lost 0 bases; unmatched junction nucleotides: 2. The CDR3 DNA sequence: TGTGCCAGCAGTGAAGGGACAGGGGGGTTGAACACTGAAGCTTTCTTT. As protein: CASSEGTGGLNTEAFF.

CDR3 protein: CASSEQGVGGPTNTGELFF. For the CDR3, the DNA is TGTGCCAGCAGCGAACAGGGGGTCGGGGGGCCGACGAACACCGGGGAGCTGTTTTTT. The chain combines TRBV11-2 with TRBJ2-2, with TRBD1 as a possible D gene (8 bases). Looked up from germline, CDR1 is SGHAT and CDR2 is FQNNGV. This CDR3 is 19 amino acids long. V was clipped by 5 bases and J by 0 bases, with 22 bases between them.

There are a few counts of this clone. The chain joins TRBV5-1 to TRBJ1-1; no definite D call. CDR3 size: 13 residues. Germline values: CDR1 SGHRS, CDR2 YFSETQ. V was shortened by 3 bases and J by 2 bases, with 8 bases between the two germline ends. The chain's CDR3 is CASSSEENTEAFF. Here the CDR3 DNA reads TGCGCCAGCAGCTCGGAGGAAAACACTGAAGCTTTCTTT. Looking up the rest from reference TRBV5-1 and TRBJ1-1 gives the full variable domain: KAGVTQTPRYLIKTRGQQVTLSCSPISGHRSVSWYQQTPGQGLQFLFEYFSETQRNKGNFPGRFSGRQFSNSRSEMNVSTLELGDSALYLCASSSEENTEAFFGQGTRLTVV.

The J gene is TRBJ2-3, the V gene TRBV5-1, with D perhaps TRBD1 (6 bases). Germline lookup yields CDR1 SGHRS and CDR2 YFSETQ. The CDR3 totals 15 residues. V gave up 5 bases and J gave up 5 bases, with 18 bases separating them. CDR3 protein: CASRSTGSAVDTQYF. CDR3 in DNA: TGCGCCAGCAGGTCTACAGGGAGCGCGGTAGATACGCAGTATTTT.

The rearrangement links TRBV19 to TRBJ1-3, with 7 bases aligning to TRBD1. V shed 3 bases and J 4 bases; nucleotides not matched to a gene: 6. The CDR3 length is 15 residues. Germline V gene lookup returns CDR1 LNHDA and CDR2 SQIVND (reference sequence). In DNA, the CDR3 is TGTGCCAGTAGTATGCGCAGGGGGGAAGGAAACACCATATATTTT. Translated, it gives CASSMRRGEGNTIYF.

This rearrangement joins TRBV7-3 to TRBJ2-7, with a weak D call TRBD1 (6 bases). Trimming stripped 5 bases from V and 6 bases from J, with 17 bases between. The V gene's germline CDR1 is SGHTA and CDR2 FQGTGA. The CDR3 is 14 amino acids. In DNA form, the CDR3 reads TGTGCCAGCAGCCTAGGACAAAGAGGGGGCGAGCAGTACTTC. Its protein is CASSLGQRGGEQYF.

The rearrangement joins TRBV4-1 to TRBJ2-4, with D perhaps TRBD2 (8 bases). Germline assignment: CDR1 MGHRA and CDR2 YSYEKL. Trimming removed 1 base from V and 4 bases from J, with 20 bases in between. This CDR3 has 18 residues. The CDR3 sequence is CASSQVLRSGGQKNIQYF. CDR3 DNA sequence: TGCGCCAGCAGCCAAGTCCTCCGGAGCGGGGGACAGAAAAACATTCAGTACTTC.

The chain links TRBV5-1 to TRBJ2-5; 10 bases map to TRBD1. The CDR3 length is 13 residues. The trim removed 9 bases at V and 4 bases at J, leaving 6 bases unmatched. Germline lookup yields CDR1 SGHRS and CDR2 YFSETQ. CDR3 sequence reads: CATSWTGGETQYF. The DNA for the CDR3 is TGCGCCACCAGTTGGACAGGGGGAGAGACCCAGTACTTC.

This rearrangement joins TRBV29-1 to TRBJ1-1; 7 nucleotides match TRBD1. CDR1 and CDR2 from the germline V gene are SQVTM and ANQGSEA. This CDR3 is built from 13 residues. J lost 1 base, V lost 6 bases, and 5 bases had no gene match. CDR3 region: CSVGRQGNTEAFF. CDR3 nucleotides: TGCAGCGTGGGAAGACAGGGGAACACTGAAGCTTTCTTT.

V gene TRBV5-1 combines with J gene TRBJ1-6; a weak D match, TRBD1 (5 bases). V was pared by 2 bases and J by 6 bases, with 15 bases between. There are 16 residues in the CDR3. Germline CDR1 is SGHRS and CDR2 is YFSETQ. CDR3 DNA sequence: TGCGCCAGCAGCTTTGCGGACGGAAGGGGTAATTCACCCCTCCACTTT. Amino acids: CASSFADGRGNSPLHF.

The chain employs TRBV11-1 and TRBJ2-3, with 7 bases fitting TRBD1. CDR1 is SGHAT, CDR2 FQDESV, per germline (reference sequence). This CDR3 has 15 amino acids. V shed 1 base, J shed 4 bases, and the junction held 5 bases outside the gene matches. CDR3 DNA sequence: TGTGCCAGCAGCTTAGAGACAGGGTGGGCAGATACGCAGTATTTT. Translation: CASSLETGWADTQYF.

This chain links TRBV11-2 with TRBJ1-3; D is perhaps TRBD1 (5 bases). The germline V gene encodes CDR1 SGHAT and CDR2 FQNNGV. There are 16 residues in the CDR3. The V end lost 0 bases, the J end lost 1 base, and 10 bases lay between the germline ends. The CDR3 region is CASSLEPRVSGNTIYF. The DNA of the CDR3 is TGTGCCAGCAGCTTAGAACCCAGGGTATCTGGAAACACCATATATTTT.

The CDR3 region is CASRKGQGGPYEQYF. CDR3 nucleotide sequence: TGTGCCAGCAGAAAGGGGCAGGGGGGCCCCTACGAGCAGTACTTC. The chain employs TRBV6-5 and TRBJ2-7, with D possibly TRBD1 on 7 matching bases. The CDR3 extends over 15 amino acids. The germline V gene has CDR1 MNHEY and CDR2 SVGAGI. V lost 6 bases to trimming and J lost 2 bases, with 17 bases between them.

V is TRBV4-1 and J is TRBJ2-7, with TRBD2 matching over 11 bases. CDR1 and CDR2 from the germline V gene are MGHRA and YSYEKL. J lost 0 bases, V lost 5 bases, and 3 bases had no gene match. The CDR3 is made up of 15 amino acids. The DNA of the CDR3 is TGCGCCAGCAGCTCTCTAGCGGGGGGCTCCTACGAGCAGTACTTC. Its translation is CASSSLAGGSYEQYF.

The chain joins TRBV10-2 to TRBJ1-5; TRBD1 is a possible D gene (5 bases). Germline loops: CDR1 WSHSY, CDR2 SAAADI. Trimming removed 2 bases at V and 2 bases at J, with 10 bases between. The CDR3 length is 15 residues. This CDR3 reads CASSEVGRGNQPQHF. The CDR3 bases are TGCGCCAGCAGTGAGGTGGGCAGGGGCAATCAGCCCCAGCATTTT.

This chain joins TRBV7-8 and TRBJ1-5; 12 nucleotides match TRBD1. J was trimmed by 6 bases and V by 5 bases; bases with no gene match: 14. Germline loops: CDR1 SGHVS, CDR2 FQNEAQ. The CDR3 has 18 residues. The CDR3 spells CASSLRAGQGAIGQPQHF. CDR3 in DNA: TGTGCCAGCAGCCTTAGGGCGGGACAGGGGGCGATTGGTCAGCCCCAGCATTTT.

This clone appeared once. Other DNA variants within this sample encode the same CDR3. This sequence joins TRBV5-1 and TRBJ1-5; a weak D match, TRBD1 (5 bases). V shed 5 bases and J shed 0 bases, with 9 bases lying between them. This CDR3 contains 14 residues. The V gene's germline CDR1 is SGHRS and CDR2 YFSETQ. CDR3 protein: CASSWGDSNQPQHF. In nucleotides, the CDR3 is TGCGCCAGCAGTTGGGGGGATAGCAATCAGCCCCAGCATTTT.

The chain employs TRBV6-5 and TRBJ1-1; 7 nucleotides align to TRBD1. Germline CDR1 is MNHEY and CDR2 is SVGAGI. J was trimmed by 5 bases and V by 2 bases; bases with no gene match: 8. This CDR3 spans 15 amino acids. The CDR3 nucleotides read TGTGCCAGCAGTTACGGGACAGATTTAACAACTGAAGCTTTCTTT. This encodes CASSYGTDLTTEAFF.

V usage is TRBV27 and J usage is TRBJ1-1; TRBD1 matches 7 bases. This CDR3 region has 15 residues. Germline CDR1 MNHEY, CDR2 SMNVEV (reference sequence). With V trimmed by 6 bases and J by 3 bases, 10 bases remained unmatched. CDR3 DNA: TGTGCCAGCAGACACCGGGGACAGTGGGACACTGAAGCTTTCTTT. It encodes CASRHRGQWDTEAFF.

V and J are TRBV3-1 (or the pseudogene TRBV3-2) and TRBJ2-5; D might be TRBD1 (6 bases). Deletions cut 0 bases from V and 5 bases from J, with 16 bases between. Germline V gene sequence: CDR1 LGHDT, CDR2 YNNKEL (reference sequence). The CDR3 extends over 16 amino acids. CDR3 sequence reads: CASSQDRGPQGETQYF. The CDR3 nucleotides read TGTGCCAGCAGCCAAGATAGGGGACCCCAGGGGGAGACCCAGTACTTC.

The rearrangement uses TRBV6-6 and TRBJ2-3; the match to TRBD1 covers 12 bases. V gave up 5 bases and J gave up 6 bases; unmatched junction bases: 3. Germline loops: CDR1 MNHNY, CDR2 SVGAGI (reference sequence). The CDR3 runs 14 residues. CDR3 DNA sequence: TGTGCCAGCAGTCCGGGACAGGGGGCGGATACGCAGTATTTT. The encoded protein is CASSPGQGADTQYF.

The V gene is TRBV7-3, the J gene TRBJ2-5; possibly TRBD1 for D (7 bases). Deletions cut 4 bases from V and 4 bases from J, with 16 bases between. CDR3 length equals 15 residues. The germline gives CDR1 SGHTA, CDR2 FQGTGA. The CDR3 nucleotides read TGTGCCAGCAGCTACGACGGAGGGGGCCGAGAGACCCAGTACTTC. This gives the protein CASSYDGGGRETQYF. The whole variable domain, remainder taken from reference TRBV7-3 and TRBJ2-5, is GAGVSQTPSNKVTEKGKYVELRCDPISGHTALYWYRQSLGQGPEFLIYFQGTGAADDSGLPNDRFFAVRPEGSVSTLKIQRTERGDSAVYLCASSYDGGGRETQYFGPGTRLLVL.

The rearrangement joins TRBV12-5 to TRBJ1-3; maybe TRBD1 (5 bases). The CDR3 sequence is 17 residues long. Germline CDR1 LGHNT, CDR2 FRNRAP. V lost 0 bases, J lost 0 bases, and 12 bases lay in between. This CDR3 reads CASGLVLEGISGNTIYF. The CDR3, as DNA: TGTGCTAGTGGTTTGGTACTGGAGGGGATCTCTGGAAACACCATATATTTT.

The chain carries TRBV2 and TRBJ1-2; TRBD1 agrees at 7 bases. The CDR3 has 15 residues. J was trimmed by 5 bases and V by 5 bases; bases with no gene match: 11. Per germline, CDR1 SNHLY and CDR2 FYNNEI. CDR3 protein: CASSPQHRGTYGYTF. The CDR3 DNA reads TGTGCCAGCAGTCCACAACACAGGGGAACTTATGGCTACACCTTC.

This clone was counted between two and nine times. The gene calls are TRBV28 and TRBJ1-2; weak D call: TRBD1 (5 bases). The length of the CDR3 is 13 residues. Deletions cut 2 bases from V and 8 bases from J, with 12 bases between. Germline V gives CDR1 MDHEN, CDR2 SYDVKM. The CDR3 region is CASSLTGGVGYTF. CDR3 DNA: TGTGCCAGCAGTTTAACAGGTGGGGTAGGCTACACCTTC.

The chain is built from TRBV6-5 and TRBJ1-5; D gene unclear. CDR3 length: 12 residues. V lost 8 bases to trimming and J lost 7 bases, with 12 bases between them. The germline V gene encodes CDR1 MNHEY and CDR2 SVGAGI. CDR3 residues: CASEGEGQPQHF. As DNA, the CDR3 is TGTGCCAGCGAAGGAGAGGGCCAGCCCCAGCATTTT.

This chain joins TRBV15 and TRBJ2-7, with 7 bases that match TRBD1. CDR1 and CDR2 from the germline V gene are LNHNV and YYDKDF (reference sequence). The CDR3 loop spans 15 amino acids. V shed 0 bases and J 4 bases; nucleotides not matched to a gene: 6. The CDR3 loop reads CATSRDPDRAYEQYF. The DNA of the CDR3 is TGTGCCACCAGCAGAGATCCCGACAGGGCATACGAGCAGTACTTC.

This clone was seen a few times. V gene TRBV27 combines with J gene TRBJ1-6; weak D call: TRBD1 (5 bases). The CDR3 loop spans 14 amino acids. Germline assignment: CDR1 MNHEY and CDR2 SMNVEV (reference sequence). The V and J ends lost 8 bases and 0 bases respectively, with 8 bases between them. CDR3 in amino acids: CASAGRSYNSPLHF. The CDR3 bases are TGTGCCAGCGCGGGGCGCTCCTATAATTCACCCCTCCACTTT.

The rearrangement links TRBV5-4 to TRBJ1-5; D is undetermined. This CDR3 has 13 amino acids. The germline V and J ends were trimmed by 3 bases and 1 base, with 5 bases remaining between them. Per germline, CDR1 SGHNT and CDR2 YYREEE (reference sequence). The CDR3 protein is CASSSGSNQPQHF. CDR3 nucleotide sequence: TGTGCCAGCAGCTCGGGAAGCAATCAGCCCCAGCATTTT.

The rearrangement links TRBV5-6 to TRBJ1-5, with 7 bases lining up with TRBD1. Germline trimming cut 1 base from V and 3 bases from J; bases unmatched to any gene: 7. From germline, CDR1 is SGHDT and CDR2 YYEEEE. The CDR3 contains 16 residues. The DNA of the CDR3 is TGTGCCAGCAGCTTGTTTACCGGGACAGCCAATCAGCCCCAGCATTTT. It is translated as CASSLFTGTANQPQHF.

In its sample, this clone was seen once. This chain joins TRBV4-3 and TRBJ2-2; the D gene is possibly TRBD2 (6 bases). CDR3 length: 16 amino acids. Germline V CDR1 and CDR2: LGHNA, YSLEER. Trimming removed 1 base from V and 6 bases from J, with 15 bases in between. The CDR3 is CASSQAGGTSSGELFF. Written as DNA, the CDR3 is TGCGCCAGCAGCCAAGCTGGAGGGACGTCCTCCGGGGAGCTGTTTTTT.